Described below is a single TCR beta chain sequence and its context. Amplification used 60 Vbeta primers and 13 Jbeta primers. The repertoire was sequenced with immunoSEQ multiplex PCR; TCRdb's copy has only in-frame clones and lacks some. Of over 100,000 clones listed, about 80% are singletons. CDR1 is SEHNR, CDR2 FQNEAQ, per germline (reference sequence). Trimming cost V 3 bases and J 5 bases; bases outside gene matches: 1. The CDR3 contains 14 residues. This entry comes from a study of cytomegalovirus exposure and HLA in healthy donors. V usage is TRBV7-9 and J usage is TRBJ2-1; 10 bases map to TRBD2. The sequence came from a young woman in good health and CMV-seropositive. The source material was PBMCs. CDR3 sequence reads: CASSLLAGDNEQFF. DNA of the CDR3: TGTGCCAGCAGCTTGCTAGCGGGAGACAATGAGCAGTTCTTC.